This T cell receptor beta chain was sequenced in a study of T cells after posttransplantation cyclophosphamide. Germline V gene lookup returns CDR1 MNHNS and CDR2 SASEGT. The length of the CDR3 is 15 residues. The trim removed 5 bases at V and 3 bases at J, leaving 6 bases unmatched. Study-level findings and limits: Donor-recipient repertoire similarity was low at 1-2 months, rising over year one.

This clone occurred many times. Antigen specificity is unknown. Assay: immunoSEQ multiplex PCR; the TCRdb copy retains only in-frame clones and omits some. Observed in the sample are 40,000 to 45,000 clones, none of them singletons. The genes are TRBV6-1 and TRBJ1-5, with 8 bases lining up with TRBD1. Sequenced input: PBMCs. The sequence was collected from a man in his forties in good health, CMV-negative, and a related stem cell transplant donor. The CDR3 bases are TGTGCCAGCAGTAAACAGGGGGGGACCAATCAGCCCCAGCATTTT. Translated, it gives CASSKQGGTNQPQHF.